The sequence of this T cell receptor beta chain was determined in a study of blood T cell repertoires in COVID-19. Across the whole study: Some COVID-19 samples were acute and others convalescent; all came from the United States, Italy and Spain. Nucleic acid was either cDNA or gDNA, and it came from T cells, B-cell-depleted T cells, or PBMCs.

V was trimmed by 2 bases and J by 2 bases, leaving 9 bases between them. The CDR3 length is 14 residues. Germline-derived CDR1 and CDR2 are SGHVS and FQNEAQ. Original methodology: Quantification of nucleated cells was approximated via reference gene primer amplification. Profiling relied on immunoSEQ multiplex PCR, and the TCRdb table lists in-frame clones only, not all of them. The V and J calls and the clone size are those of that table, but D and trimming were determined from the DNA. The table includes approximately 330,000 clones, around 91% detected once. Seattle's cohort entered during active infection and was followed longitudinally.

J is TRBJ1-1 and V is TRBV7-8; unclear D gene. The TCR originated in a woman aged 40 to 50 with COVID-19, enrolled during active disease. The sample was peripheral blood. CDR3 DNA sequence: TGTGCCAGCAGCTTAAGGGAGGGCAACACTGAAGCTTTCTTT. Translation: CASSLREGNTEAFF.